Presented here are 4 T cell receptor beta chains from one specimen sequenced in a study of blood T cell repertoires in COVID-19. The method was immunoSEQ multiplex PCR; TCRdb's version includes in-frame clones alone and lacks a portion of them. The sample yields some 65,000 clones, approximately 85% seen once. The sample comprised peripheral blood. All receptors derive from a man aged 80 or over with acute or convalescent COVID-19.

The chain links TRBV6-2 or TRBV6-3 to TRBJ1-1, with no clear D. CDR3 length: 14 residues. Germline V gene sequence: CDR1 MNHEY, CDR2 SVGEGT. Trimming took 6 bases from V and 1 from J, leaving 12 bases between them. CDR3 protein: CASSHGLQNTEAFF. In DNA, the CDR3 is TGTGCCAGCAGCCACGGACTACAGAACACTGAAGCTTTCTTT.

There are a few counts of this clone. This rearrangement joins TRBV2 to TRBJ1-1; TRBD1 might be the D (6 bases). V lost 6 bases to trimming and J lost 0 bases, with 8 bases between them. CDR3 length: 13 residues. Per the germline V gene, CDR1 is SNHLY and CDR2 is FYNNEI. The CDR3, as DNA: TGTGCCAGCAGAGGACAGATGAACACTGAAGCTTTCTTT. Its translation: CASRGQMNTEAFF.

The CDR3 DNA sequence: TGTGCCAGCAGCCTTAAGGGGCTAGCGACAAGGGAGCAGTTCTTC. The encoded protein is CASSLKGLATREQFF. The V and J genes are TRBV3-1 (or the pseudogene TRBV3-2) and TRBJ2-1, with TRBD2 as a possible D gene (6 bases). Germline CDR1 reads LGHDT; CDR2 reads YNNKEL (reference sequence). This CDR3 is 15 amino acids long. The V end was cut by 4 bases, the J end by 10 bases, with 20 bases between.

The chain recombines TRBV27 with TRBJ2-3; unclear D gene. The length of the CDR3 is 11 residues. Trimming shortened V by 5 bases and J by 6 bases, and 6 bases separated the two germline ends. CDR1 is MNHEY, CDR2 SMNVEV, per germline (reference sequence). The CDR3 DNA follows: TGTGCCAGCAGTCTTCGGGATACGCAGTATTTT. This translates into CASSLRDTQYF.